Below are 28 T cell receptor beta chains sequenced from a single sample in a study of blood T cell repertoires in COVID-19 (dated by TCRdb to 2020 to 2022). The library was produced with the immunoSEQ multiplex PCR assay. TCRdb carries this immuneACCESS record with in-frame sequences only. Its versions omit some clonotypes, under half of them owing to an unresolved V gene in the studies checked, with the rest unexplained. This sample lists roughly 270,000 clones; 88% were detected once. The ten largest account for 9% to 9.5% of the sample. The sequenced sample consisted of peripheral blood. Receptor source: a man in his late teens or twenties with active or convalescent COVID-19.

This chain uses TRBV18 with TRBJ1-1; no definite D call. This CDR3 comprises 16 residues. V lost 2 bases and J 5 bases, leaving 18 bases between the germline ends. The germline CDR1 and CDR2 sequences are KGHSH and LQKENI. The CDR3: CASSPAYVTRGTEAFF. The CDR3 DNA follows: TGTGCCAGCTCACCAGCGTATGTCACCCGGGGAACTGAAGCTTTCTTT.

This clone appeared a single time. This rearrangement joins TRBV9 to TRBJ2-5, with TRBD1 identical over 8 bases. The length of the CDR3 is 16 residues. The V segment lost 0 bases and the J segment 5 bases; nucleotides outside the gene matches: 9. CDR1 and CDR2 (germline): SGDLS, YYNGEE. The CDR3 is CASSVDPDRVGETQYF. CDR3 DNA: TGTGCCAGCAGCGTAGACCCGGACAGGGTGGGGGAGACCCAGTACTTC.

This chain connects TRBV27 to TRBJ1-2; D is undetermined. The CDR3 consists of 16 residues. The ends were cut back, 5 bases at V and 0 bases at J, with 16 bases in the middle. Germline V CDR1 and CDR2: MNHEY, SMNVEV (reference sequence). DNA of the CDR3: TGTGCCAGCAGTCCCGAACCCGGAGCCGCTAACTATGGCTACACCTTC. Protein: CASSPEPGAANYGYTF.

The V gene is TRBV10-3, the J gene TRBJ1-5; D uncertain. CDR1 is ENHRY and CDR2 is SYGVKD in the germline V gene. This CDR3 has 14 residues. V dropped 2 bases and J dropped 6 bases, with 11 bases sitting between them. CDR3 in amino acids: CAISEHQVGQPQHF. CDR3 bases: TGTGCCATCAGTGAGCACCAGGTGGGTCAGCCCCAGCATTTT.

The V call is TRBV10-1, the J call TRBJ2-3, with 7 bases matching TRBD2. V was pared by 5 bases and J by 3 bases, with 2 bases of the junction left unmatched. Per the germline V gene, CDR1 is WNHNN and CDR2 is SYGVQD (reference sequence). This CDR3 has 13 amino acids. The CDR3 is CASSSGVTDTQYF. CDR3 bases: TGCGCCAGCAGTAGCGGGGTGACAGATACGCAGTATTTT.

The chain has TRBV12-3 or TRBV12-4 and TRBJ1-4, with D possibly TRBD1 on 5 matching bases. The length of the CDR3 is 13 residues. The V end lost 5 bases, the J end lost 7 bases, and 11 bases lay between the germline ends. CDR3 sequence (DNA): TGTGCCAGCAGTGGGGGGTGGGGTGAAAAACTGTTTTTT. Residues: CASSGGWGEKLFF.

DNA of the CDR3: TGTGCCAGCAGCTTGGATCCGGGGAGTTCCACTGAAGCTTTCTTT. Protein: CASSLDPGSSTEAFF. The chain is built from TRBV5-4 and TRBJ1-1; no definite D call. Trimming shortened V by 0 bases and J by 4 bases, and 13 bases separated the two germline ends. Germline CDR1 is SGHNT and CDR2 is YYREEE (reference sequence). This CDR3 contains 15 residues.

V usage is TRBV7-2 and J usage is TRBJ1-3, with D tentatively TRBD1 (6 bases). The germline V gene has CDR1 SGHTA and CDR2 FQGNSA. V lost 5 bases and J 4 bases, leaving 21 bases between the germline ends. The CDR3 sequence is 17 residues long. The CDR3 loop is CASSARTGFQFGNTIYF. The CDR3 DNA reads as TGTGCCAGCAGCGCCAGAACAGGGTTCCAATTCGGAAACACCATATATTTT.

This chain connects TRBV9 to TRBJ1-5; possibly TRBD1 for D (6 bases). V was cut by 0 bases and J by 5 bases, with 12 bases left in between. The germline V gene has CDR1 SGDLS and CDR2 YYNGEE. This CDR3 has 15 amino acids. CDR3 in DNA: TGTGCCAGCAGCGTAGATCCAGGGGTTGATCAGCCCCAGCATTTT. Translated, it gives CASSVDPGVDQPQHF.

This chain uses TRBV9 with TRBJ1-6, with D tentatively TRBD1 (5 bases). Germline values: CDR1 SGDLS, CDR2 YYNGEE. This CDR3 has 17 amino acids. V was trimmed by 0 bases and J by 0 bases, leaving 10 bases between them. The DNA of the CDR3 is TGTGCCAGCAGCGTAGAGGCCAGGGCCTCCTATAATTCACCCCTCCACTTT. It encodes CASSVEARASYNSPLHF.

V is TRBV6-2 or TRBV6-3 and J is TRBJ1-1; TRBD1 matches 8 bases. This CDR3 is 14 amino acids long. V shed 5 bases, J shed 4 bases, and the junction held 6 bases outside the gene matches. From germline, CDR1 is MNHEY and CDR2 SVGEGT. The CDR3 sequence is CASSPGGPTTEAFF. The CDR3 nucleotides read TGTGCCAGCAGTCCAGGGGGCCCAACCACTGAAGCTTTCTTT.

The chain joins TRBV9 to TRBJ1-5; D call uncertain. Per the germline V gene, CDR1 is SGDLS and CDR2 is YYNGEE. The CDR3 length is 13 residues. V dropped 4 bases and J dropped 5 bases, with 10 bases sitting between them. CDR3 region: CASSPAEDQPQHF. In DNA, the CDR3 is TGTGCCAGCAGCCCAGCCGAGGATCAGCCCCAGCATTTT.

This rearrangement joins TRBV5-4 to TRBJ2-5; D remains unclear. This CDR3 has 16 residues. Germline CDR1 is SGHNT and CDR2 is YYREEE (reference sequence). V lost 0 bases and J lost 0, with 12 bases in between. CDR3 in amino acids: CASSLAARYHQETQYF. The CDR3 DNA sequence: TGTGCCAGCAGCTTGGCCGCGCGCTACCACCAAGAGACCCAGTACTTC. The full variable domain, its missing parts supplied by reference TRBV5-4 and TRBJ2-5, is ETGVTQSPTHLIKTRGQQVTLRCSSQSGHNTVSWYQQALGQGPQFIFQYYREEENGRGNFPPRFSGLQFPNYSSELNVNALELDDSALYLCASSLAARYHQETQYFGPGTRLLVL.

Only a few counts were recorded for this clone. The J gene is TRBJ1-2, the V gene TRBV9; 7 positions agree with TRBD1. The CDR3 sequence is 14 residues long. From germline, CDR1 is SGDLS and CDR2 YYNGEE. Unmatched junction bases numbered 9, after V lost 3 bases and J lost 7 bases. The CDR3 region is CASSAKTGRLGYTF. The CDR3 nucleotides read TGTGCCAGCAGCGCTAAGACAGGGCGCCTTGGCTACACCTTC.

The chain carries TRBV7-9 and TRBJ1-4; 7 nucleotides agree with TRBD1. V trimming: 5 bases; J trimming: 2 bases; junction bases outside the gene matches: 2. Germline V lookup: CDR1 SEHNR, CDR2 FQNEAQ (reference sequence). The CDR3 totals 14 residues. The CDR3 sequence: CASSVRGTNEKLFF. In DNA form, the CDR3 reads TGTGCCAGCAGCGTCAGGGGGACTAATGAAAAACTGTTTTTT.

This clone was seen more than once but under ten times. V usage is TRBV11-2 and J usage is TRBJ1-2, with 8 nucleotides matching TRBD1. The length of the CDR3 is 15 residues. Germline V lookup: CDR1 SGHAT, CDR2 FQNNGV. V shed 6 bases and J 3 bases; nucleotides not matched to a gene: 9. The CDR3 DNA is TGTGCCAGCAGGAAACAGGGGGGTCGTGACTATGGCTACACCTTC. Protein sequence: CASRKQGGRDYGYTF.

CDR3 sequence (DNA): TGTGCCAGCAGCGTAGGTGTGGCAGGGTACGAGCAGTACTTC. This gives the protein CASSVGVAGYEQYF. The chain employs TRBV9 and TRBJ2-7; a possible D gene is TRBD1 (5 bases). The CDR3 runs to 14 residues. V was clipped by 0 bases and J by 4 bases, with 11 bases between them. The V gene's germline CDR1 is SGDLS and CDR2 YYNGEE.

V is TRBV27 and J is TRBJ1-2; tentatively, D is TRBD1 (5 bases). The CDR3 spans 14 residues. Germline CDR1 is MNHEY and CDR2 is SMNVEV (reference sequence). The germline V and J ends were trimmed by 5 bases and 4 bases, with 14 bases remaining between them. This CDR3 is CASSPRGAAYGYTF. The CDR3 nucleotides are TGTGCCAGCAGTCCCCGCGGGGCTGCCTATGGCTACACCTTC.

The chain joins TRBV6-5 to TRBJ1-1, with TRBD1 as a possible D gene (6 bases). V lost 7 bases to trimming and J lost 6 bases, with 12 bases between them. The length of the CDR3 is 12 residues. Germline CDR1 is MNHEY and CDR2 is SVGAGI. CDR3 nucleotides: TGTGCCAGCATACAGGGAAAGGCTGAAGCTTTCTTT. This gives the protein CASIQGKAEAFF.

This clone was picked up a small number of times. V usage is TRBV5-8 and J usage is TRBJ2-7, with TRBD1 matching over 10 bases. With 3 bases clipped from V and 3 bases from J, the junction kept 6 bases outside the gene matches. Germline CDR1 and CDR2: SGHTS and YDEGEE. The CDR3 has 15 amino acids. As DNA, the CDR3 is TGTGCCAGCAGCTGGGGACAGGGGCCCCTCTACGAGCAGTACTTC. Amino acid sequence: CASSWGQGPLYEQYF.

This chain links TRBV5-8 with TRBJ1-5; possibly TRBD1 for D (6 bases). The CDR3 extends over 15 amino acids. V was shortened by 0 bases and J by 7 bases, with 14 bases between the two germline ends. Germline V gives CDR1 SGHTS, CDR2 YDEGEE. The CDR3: CASSLETGWRQPQHF. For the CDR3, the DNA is TGTGCCAGCAGCTTGGAAACAGGGTGGCGGCAGCCCCAGCATTTT.

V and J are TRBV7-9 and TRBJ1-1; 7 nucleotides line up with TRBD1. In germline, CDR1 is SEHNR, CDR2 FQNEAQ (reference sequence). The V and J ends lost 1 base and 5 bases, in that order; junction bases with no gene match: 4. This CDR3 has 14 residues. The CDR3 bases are TGTGCCAGCAGCTTAGGAGGGGGCGGGACTGAAGCTTTCTTT. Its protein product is CASSLGGGGTEAFF.

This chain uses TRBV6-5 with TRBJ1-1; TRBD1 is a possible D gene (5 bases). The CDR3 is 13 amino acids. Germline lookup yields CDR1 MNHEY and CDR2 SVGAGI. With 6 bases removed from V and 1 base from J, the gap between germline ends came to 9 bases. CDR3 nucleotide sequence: TGTGCCAGCAGGCTGGGGGGGAACACTGAAGCTTTCTTT. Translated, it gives CASRLGGNTEAFF.

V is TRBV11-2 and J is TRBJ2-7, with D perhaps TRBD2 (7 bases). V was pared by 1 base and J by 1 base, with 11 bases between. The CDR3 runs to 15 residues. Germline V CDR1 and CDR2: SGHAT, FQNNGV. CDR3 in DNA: TGTGCCAGCAGCTTAGTGGCGGGGGCTTCCTACGAGCAGTACTTC. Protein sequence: CASSLVAGASYEQYF.

The CDR3 bases are TGTGCCAGCAAGACAGGGAACACTGAAGCTTTCTTT. Translation: CASKTGNTEAFF. This chain joins TRBV3-1 (or the pseudogene TRBV3-2) and TRBJ1-1, with D perhaps matching TRBD1 (6 bases). The V and J ends lost 7 bases and 1 base respectively, with 7 bases between them. The length of the CDR3 is 12 residues. CDR1 is LGHDT and CDR2 is YNNKEL in the germline V gene (reference sequence).

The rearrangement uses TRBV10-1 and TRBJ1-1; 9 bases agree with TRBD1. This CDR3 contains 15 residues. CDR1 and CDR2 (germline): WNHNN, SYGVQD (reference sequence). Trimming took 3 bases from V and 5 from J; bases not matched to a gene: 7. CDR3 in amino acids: CASSDKGQGGTEAFF. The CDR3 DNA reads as TGCGCCAGCAGTGATAAGGGACAGGGTGGGACTGAAGCTTTCTTT.

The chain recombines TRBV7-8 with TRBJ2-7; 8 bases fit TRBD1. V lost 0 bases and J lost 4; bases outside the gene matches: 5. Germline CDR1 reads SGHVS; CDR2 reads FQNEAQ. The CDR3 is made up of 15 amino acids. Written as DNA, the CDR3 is TGTGCCAGCAGCTTAGCGCCAGGGGGCAGTTACGAGCAGTACTTC. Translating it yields CASSLAPGGSYEQYF.

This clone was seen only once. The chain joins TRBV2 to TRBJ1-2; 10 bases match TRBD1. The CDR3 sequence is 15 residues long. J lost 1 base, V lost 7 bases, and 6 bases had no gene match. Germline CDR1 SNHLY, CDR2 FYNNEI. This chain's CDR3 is CASTPTGGGNYGYTF. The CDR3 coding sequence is TGTGCCAGCACCCCGACAGGGGGCGGTAACTATGGCTACACCTTC.